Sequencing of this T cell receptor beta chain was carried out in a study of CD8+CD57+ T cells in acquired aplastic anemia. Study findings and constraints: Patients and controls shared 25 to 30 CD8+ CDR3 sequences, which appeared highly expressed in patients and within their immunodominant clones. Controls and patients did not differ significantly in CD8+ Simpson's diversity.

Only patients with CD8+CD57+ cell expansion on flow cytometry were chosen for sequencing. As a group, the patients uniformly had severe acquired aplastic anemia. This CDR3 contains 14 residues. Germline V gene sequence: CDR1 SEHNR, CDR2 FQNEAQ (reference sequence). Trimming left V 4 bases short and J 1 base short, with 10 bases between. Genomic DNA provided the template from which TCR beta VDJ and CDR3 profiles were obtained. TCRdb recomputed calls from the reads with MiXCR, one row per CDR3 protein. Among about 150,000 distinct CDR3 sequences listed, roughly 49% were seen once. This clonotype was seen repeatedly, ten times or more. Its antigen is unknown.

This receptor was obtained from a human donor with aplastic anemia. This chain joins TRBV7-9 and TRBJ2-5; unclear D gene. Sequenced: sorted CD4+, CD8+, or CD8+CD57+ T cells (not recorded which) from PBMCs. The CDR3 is CASSSQVTQETQYF. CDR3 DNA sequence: TGTGCCAGCAGCTCGCAGGTTACCCAAGAGACCCAGTACTTC.